The 4 T cell receptor beta chains reported below all come from one sample, sequenced in a study of STAT3 mutations in large granular lymphocyte leukemia. Study observations and caveats: In T-cell large granular lymphocyte leukemia, about half of patients showed multiple immunodominant subclonotypes.

These TCRs are of unknown antigen specificity. Repertoires were generated with immunoSEQ multiplex PCR, while TCRdb's copy carries only in-frame clones and drops some. The sample gives approximately 8,200 clones, roughly nine tenths of which show up once; around four fifths is in the top ten. The sequenced sample consisted of peripheral blood mononuclear cells. The origin of the receptors is a man older than 75 with T-cell large granular lymphocyte leukemia. Some clones in this sample may be carry-over from other donors' samples.

The gene calls are TRBV18 and TRBJ2-1; D gene ambiguous. The length of the CDR3 is 14 residues. V dropped 2 bases and J dropped 2 bases, with 7 bases sitting between them. Germline V gene sequence: CDR1 KGHSH, CDR2 LQKENI. The CDR3 DNA reads as TGTGCCAGCTCACCAAGCGAACCCTACAATGAGCAGTTCTTC. Protein: CASSPSEPYNEQFF. Based on the CDR3 plus reference TRBV18 and TRBJ2-1, the full variable domain is NAGVMQNPRHLVRRRGQEARLRCSPMKGHSHVYWYRQLPEEGLKFMVYLQKENIIDESGMPKERFSAEFPKEGPSILRIQQVVRGDSAAYFCASSPSEPYNEQFFGPGTRLTVL.

This chain joins TRBV30 and TRBJ1-5; unclear D gene. This CDR3 region has 14 residues. V was trimmed by 0 bases and J by 3 bases, leaving 9 bases between them. The V gene's germline CDR1 is GTSNPN and CDR2 SVGIG (reference sequence). The CDR3 protein is CAWSVGGSNQPQHF. For the CDR3, the DNA is TGTGCCTGGAGTGTTGGCGGATCCAATCAGCCCCAGCATTTT.

The V call is TRBV7-3, the J call TRBJ2-5, with 9 bases that match TRBD1. Germline CDR1 SGHTA, CDR2 FQGTGA. V lost 4 bases to trimming and J lost 5 bases; unmatched junction nucleotides: 2. This CDR3 is 13 amino acids long. Here the CDR3 reads CASSSGTGETQYF. The CDR3 DNA reads as TGTGCCAGCAGCTCGGGGACAGGGGAGACCCAGTACTTC. The full variable domain, its missing parts supplied by reference TRBV7-3 and TRBJ2-5, is GAGVSQTPSNKVTEKGKYVELRCDPISGHTALYWYRQSLGQGPEFLIYFQGTGAADDSGLPNDRFFAVRPEGSVSTLKIQRTERGDSAVYLCASSSGTGETQYFGPGTRLLVL.

The rearrangement links TRBV4-2 to TRBJ1-6; 11 bases fit TRBD1. The CDR3 is made up of 16 amino acids. Trimming at V came to 4 bases and at J to 4 bases, leaving 3 bases not matched to a gene. Germline V lookup: CDR1 LGHNA, CDR2 YNFKEQ. Here the CDR3 reads CASSRDRGGYNSPLHF. In DNA, the CDR3 is TGTGCCAGCAGCCGGGACAGGGGGGGTTATAATTCACCCCTCCACTTT.